These T cell receptor beta chains were read from a single sample in a study of radiotherapy plus CTLA-4 blockade in lung cancer. Using immunoSEQ multiplex PCR, the repertoire was profiled, and TCRdb retains in-frame clones only, with some absent. The sample comprises 45,000 to 55,000 clones, roughly 76% of which are singletons, and 11% rests with the top ten. Sequencing used peripheral blood, obtained from a patient treated with radiotherapy plus ipilimumab. Receptor source: a human donor with non-small cell lung cancer who had stable disease on radiotherapy plus ipilimumab. The CDR3 runs from the conserved cysteine through the conserved F or W. The order of the fields is J gene, V gene, CDR3 protein.

j_gene: TRBJ1-4
v_gene: TRBV5-1
CDR3aa: CASSSQGTGNQLFF

j_gene: TRBJ2-3
v_gene: TRBV28
CDR3aa: CASSLGAKSDTQYF

j_gene: TRBJ1-5
v_gene: TRBV15
CDR3aa: CATSRESHISNQPQHF

j_gene: TRBJ1-6
v_gene: TRBV7-2
CDR3aa: CATTWGLLNSPLHF

j_gene: TRBJ2-2
v_gene: TRBV18
CDR3aa: CASSPRAYERSDTGELFF

j_gene: TRBJ1-5
v_gene: TRBV11-1
CDR3aa: CASSFRTDSNQPQHF

j_gene: TRBJ1-1
v_gene: TRBV10-3
CDR3aa: CAIREGAGNTEAFF

j_gene: TRBJ1-2
v_gene: TRBV5-1
CDR3aa: CASKTGGESYGYTF

j_gene: TRBJ2-2
v_gene: TRBV2
CDR3aa: CASSLGSGELFF

j_gene: TRBJ2-3
v_gene: TRBV6-1
CDR3aa: CASSAGTQADTQYF

j_gene: TRBJ1-5
v_gene: TRBV28
CDR3aa: CASSLVRPRNQPQHF

j_gene: TRBJ1-4
v_gene: TRBV6-5
CDR3aa: CASSGEDEKLFF

j_gene: TRBJ1-5
v_gene: TRBV6-4
CDR3aa: CASAAEDGNQPQHF

j_gene: TRBJ2-2
v_gene: TRBV11-3
CDR3aa: CASSLGTGELFF